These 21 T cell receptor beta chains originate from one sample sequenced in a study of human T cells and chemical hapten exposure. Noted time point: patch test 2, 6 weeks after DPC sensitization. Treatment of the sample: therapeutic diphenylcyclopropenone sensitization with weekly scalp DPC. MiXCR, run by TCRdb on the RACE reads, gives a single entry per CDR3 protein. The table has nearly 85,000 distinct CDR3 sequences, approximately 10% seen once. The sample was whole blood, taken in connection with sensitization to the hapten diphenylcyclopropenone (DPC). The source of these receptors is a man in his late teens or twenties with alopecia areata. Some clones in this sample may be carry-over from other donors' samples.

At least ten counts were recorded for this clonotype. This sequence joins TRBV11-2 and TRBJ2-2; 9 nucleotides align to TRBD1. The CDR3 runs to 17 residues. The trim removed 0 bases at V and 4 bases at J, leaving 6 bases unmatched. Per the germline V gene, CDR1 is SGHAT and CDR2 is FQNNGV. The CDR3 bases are TGTGCCAGCAGCTTAGAAGCGACAGGGGGGCGCACCGGGGAGCTGTTTTTT. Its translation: CASSLEATGGRTGELFF.

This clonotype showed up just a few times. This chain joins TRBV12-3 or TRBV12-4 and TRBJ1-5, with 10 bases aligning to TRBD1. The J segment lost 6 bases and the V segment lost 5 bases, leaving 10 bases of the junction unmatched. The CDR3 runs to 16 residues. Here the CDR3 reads CASSGPGQGQSQPQHF. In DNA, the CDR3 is TGTGCCAGCAGTGGACCGGGACAGGGGCAGAGTCAGCCCCAGCATTTT.

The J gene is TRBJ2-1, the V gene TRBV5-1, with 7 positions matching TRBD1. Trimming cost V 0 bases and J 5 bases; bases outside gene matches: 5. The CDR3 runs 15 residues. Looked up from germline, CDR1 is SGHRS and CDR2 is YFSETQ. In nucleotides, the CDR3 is TGCGCCAGCAGCTTGGGACAGGGCGACGACAATGAGCAGTTCTTC. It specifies CASSLGQGDDNEQFF.

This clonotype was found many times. The CDR3 DNA sequence: TGTGCCAGCAGCTTACCTGAGAGGTTTGGCGGCAATGAGCAGTTCTTC. Encoded protein: CASSLPERFGGNEQFF. V is TRBV7-9 and J is TRBJ2-1; D remains unclear. This CDR3 region has 16 residues. The germline V and J ends were trimmed by 2 bases and 6 bases, with 17 bases remaining between them. CDR1 and CDR2 (germline): SEHNR, FQNEAQ (reference sequence).

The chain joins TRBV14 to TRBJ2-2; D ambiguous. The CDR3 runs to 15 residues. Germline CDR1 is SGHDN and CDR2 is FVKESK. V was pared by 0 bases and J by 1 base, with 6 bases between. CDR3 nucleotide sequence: TGTGCCAGCAGCCAAGAGTTCAGGAACACCGGGGAGCTGTTTTTT. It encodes CASSQEFRNTGELFF.

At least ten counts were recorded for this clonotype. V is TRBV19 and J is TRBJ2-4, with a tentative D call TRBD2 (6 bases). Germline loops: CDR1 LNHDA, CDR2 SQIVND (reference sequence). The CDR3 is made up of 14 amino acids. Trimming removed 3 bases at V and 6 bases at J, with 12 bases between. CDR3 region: CASSIAGIGNIQYF. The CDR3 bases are TGTGCCAGTAGTATTGCGGGGATAGGAAACATTCAGTACTTC. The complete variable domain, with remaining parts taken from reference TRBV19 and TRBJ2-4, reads DGGITQSPKYLFRKEGQNVTLSCEQNLNHDAMYWYRQDPGQGLRLIYYSQIVNDFQKGDIAEGYSVSREKKESFPLTVTSAQKNPTAFYLCASSIAGIGNIQYFGAGTRLSVL.

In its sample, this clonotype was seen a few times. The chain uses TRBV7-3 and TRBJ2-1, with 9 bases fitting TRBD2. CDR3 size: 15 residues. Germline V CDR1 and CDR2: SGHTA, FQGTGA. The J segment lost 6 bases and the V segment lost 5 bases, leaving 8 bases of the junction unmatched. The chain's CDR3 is CASSRSSGAGNEQFF. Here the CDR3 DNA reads TGTGCCAGCAGCAGATCTAGCGGGGCCGGCAATGAGCAGTTCTTC. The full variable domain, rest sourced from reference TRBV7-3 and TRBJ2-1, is GAGVSQTPSNKVTEKGKYVELRCDPISGHTALYWYRQSLGQGPEFLIYFQGTGAADDSGLPNDRFFAVRPEGSVSTLKIQRTERGDSAVYLCASSRSSGAGNEQFFGPGTRLTVL.

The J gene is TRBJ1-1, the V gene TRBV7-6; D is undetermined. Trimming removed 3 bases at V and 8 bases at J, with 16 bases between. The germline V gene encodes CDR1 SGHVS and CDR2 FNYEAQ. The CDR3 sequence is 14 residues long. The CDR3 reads CASSFYLRPLEAFF. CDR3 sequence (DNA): TGTGCCAGCAGCTTCTACTTACGACCCTTAGAAGCTTTCTTT.

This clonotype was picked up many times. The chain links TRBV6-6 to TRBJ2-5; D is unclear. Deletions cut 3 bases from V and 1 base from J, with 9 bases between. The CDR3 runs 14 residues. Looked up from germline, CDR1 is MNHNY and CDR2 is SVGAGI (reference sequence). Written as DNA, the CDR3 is TGTGCCAGCAGTTATGATCTGGGCCAAGAGACCCAGTACTTC. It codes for CASSYDLGQETQYF.

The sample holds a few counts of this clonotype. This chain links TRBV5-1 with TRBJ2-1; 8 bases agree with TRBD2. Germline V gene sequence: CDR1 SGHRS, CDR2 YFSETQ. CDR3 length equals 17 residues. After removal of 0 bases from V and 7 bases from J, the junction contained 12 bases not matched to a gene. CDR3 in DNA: TGCGCCAGCAGCTTGGAGCCATACGGGGGGGCCTTGAATGAGCAGTTCTTC. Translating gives CASSLEPYGGALNEQFF.

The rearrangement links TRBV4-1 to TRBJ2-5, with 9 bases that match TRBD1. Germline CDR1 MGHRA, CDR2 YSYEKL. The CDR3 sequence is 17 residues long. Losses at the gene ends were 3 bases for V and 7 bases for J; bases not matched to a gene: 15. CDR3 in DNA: TGCGCCAGCAGCCAGCCGGGACAGGGTCTGATTCTGGGGACCCAGTACTTC. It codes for CASSQPGQGLILGTQYF.

The CDR3 DNA follows: TGTGCCAGTACACAGAGTAACTATGGCTACACCTTC. Residues: CASTQSNYGYTF. The chain uses TRBV19 and TRBJ1-2; unclear D gene. Germline assignment: CDR1 LNHDA and CDR2 SQIVND (reference sequence). V was trimmed by 7 bases and J by 1 base, leaving 7 bases between them. The CDR3 has 12 amino acids.

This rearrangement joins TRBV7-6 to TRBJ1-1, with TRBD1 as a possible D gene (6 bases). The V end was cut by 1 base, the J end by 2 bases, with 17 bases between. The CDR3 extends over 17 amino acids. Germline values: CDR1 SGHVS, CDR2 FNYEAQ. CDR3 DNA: TGTGCCAGCAGCTTAGGCCGGGGGCAGCCGTTAAACACTGAAGCTTTCTTT. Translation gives CASSLGRGQPLNTEAFF.

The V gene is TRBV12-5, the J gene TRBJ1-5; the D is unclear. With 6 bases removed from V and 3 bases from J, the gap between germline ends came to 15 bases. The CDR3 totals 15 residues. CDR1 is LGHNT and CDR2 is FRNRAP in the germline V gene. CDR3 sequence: CASGTDGPHNQPQHF. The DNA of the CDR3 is TGTGCTAGTGGCACGGACGGCCCACACAATCAGCCCCAGCATTTT.

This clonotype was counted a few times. The CDR3 sequence is CASSYPPGGPSYEQYF. In DNA, the CDR3 is TGTGCCAGCAGCTATCCCCCCGGGGGGCCTTCCTACGAGCAGTACTTC. The V gene is TRBV7-9, the J gene TRBJ2-7, with D possibly TRBD2 on 7 matching bases. The germline CDR1 and CDR2 sequences are SEHNR and FQNEAQ (reference sequence). The length of the CDR3 is 16 residues. V was clipped by 4 bases and J by 1 base, with 17 bases between them. Looking up the rest from reference TRBV7-9 and TRBJ2-7 gives the full variable domain: DTGVSQNPRHKITKRGQNVTFRCDPISEHNRLYWYRQTLGQGPEFLTYFQNEAQLEKSRLLSDRFSAERPKGSFSTLEIQRTEQGDSAMYLCASSYPPGGPSYEQYFGPGTRLTVT.

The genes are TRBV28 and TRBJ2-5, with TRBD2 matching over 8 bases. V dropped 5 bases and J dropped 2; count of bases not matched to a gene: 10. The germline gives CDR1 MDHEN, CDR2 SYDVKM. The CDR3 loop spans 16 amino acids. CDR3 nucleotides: TGTGCCAGCAGTACGAGAGCGGGGGCTAATCAAGAGACCCAGTACTTC. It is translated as CASSTRAGANQETQYF.

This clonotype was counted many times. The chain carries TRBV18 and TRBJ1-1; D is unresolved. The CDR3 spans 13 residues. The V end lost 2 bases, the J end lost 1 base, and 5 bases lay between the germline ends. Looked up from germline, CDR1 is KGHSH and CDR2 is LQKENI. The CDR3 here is CASSPDQNTEAFF. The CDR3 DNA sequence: TGTGCCAGCTCACCAGACCAGAACACTGAAGCTTTCTTT.

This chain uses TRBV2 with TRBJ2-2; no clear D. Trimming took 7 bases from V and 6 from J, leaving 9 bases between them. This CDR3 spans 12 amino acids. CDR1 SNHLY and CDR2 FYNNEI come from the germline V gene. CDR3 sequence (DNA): TGTGCCAGCAAACCGCCCGCCGGGGAGCTGTTTTTT. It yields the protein CASKPPAGELFF.

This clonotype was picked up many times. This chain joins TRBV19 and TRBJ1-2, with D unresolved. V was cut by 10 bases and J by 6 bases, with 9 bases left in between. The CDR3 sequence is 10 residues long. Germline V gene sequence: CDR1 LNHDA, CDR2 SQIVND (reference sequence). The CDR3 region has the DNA TGTGCCACAAAGTCGAATGGCTACACCTTC. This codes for CATKSNGYTF.

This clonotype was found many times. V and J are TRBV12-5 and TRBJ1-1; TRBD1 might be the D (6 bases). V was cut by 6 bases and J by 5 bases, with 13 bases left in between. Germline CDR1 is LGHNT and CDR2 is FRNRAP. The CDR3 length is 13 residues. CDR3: CASGLGGTTEAFF. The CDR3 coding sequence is TGTGCTAGTGGCCTTGGGGGCACAACTGAAGCTTTCTTT.

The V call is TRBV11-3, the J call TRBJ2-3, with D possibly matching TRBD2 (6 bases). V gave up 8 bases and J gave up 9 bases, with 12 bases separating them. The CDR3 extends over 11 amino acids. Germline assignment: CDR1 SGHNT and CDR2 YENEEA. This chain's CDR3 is CASGAGTTQYF. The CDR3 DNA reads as TGTGCCAGCGGCGCGGGGACCACGCAGTATTTT.